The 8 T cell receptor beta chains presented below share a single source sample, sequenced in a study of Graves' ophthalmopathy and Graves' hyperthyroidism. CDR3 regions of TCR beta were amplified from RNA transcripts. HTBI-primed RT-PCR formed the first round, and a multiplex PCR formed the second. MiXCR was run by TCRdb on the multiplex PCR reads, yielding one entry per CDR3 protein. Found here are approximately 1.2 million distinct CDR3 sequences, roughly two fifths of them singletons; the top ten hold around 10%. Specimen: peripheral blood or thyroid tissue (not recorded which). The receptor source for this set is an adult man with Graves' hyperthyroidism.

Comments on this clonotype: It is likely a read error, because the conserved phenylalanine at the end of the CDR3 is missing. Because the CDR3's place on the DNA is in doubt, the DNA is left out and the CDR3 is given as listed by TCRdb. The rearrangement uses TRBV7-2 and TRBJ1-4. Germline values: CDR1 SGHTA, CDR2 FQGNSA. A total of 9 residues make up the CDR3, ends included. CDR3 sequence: CASSAGSYY.

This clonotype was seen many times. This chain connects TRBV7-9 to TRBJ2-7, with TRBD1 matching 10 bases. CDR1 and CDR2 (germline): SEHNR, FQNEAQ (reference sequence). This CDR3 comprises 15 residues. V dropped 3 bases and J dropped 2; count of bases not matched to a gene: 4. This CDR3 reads CASSLTGGSTYEQYF. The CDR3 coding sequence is TGTGCCAGCAGCTTGACAGGGGGCTCTACCTACGAGCAGTACTTC.

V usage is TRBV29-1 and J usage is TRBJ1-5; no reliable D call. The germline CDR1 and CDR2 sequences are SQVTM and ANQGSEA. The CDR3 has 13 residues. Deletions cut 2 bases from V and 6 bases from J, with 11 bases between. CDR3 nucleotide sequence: TGCAGCGTTGAATCCGGACCGAGTCAGCCCCAGCATTTT. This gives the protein CSVESGPSQPQHF.

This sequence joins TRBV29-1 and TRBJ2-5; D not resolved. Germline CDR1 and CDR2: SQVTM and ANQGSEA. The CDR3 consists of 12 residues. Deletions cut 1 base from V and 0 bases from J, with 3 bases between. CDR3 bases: TGCAGCGTTGAAGGCTACCAAGAGACCCAGTACTTC. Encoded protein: CSVEGYQETQYF. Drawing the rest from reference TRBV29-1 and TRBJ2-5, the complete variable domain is SAVISQKPSRDICQRGTSLTIQCQVDSQVTMMFWYRQQPGQSLTLIATANQGSEATYESGFVIDKFPISRPNLTFSTLTVSNMSPEDSSIYLCSVEGYQETQYFGPGTRLLVL.

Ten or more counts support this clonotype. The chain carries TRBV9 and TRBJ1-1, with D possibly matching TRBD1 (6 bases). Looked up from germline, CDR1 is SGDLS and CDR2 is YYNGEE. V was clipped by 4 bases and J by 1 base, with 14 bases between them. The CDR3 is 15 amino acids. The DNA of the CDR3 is TGTGCCAGCAGCCCCTCCTGGACAGCGAACACTGAAGCTTTCTTT. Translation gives CASSPSWTANTEAFF.

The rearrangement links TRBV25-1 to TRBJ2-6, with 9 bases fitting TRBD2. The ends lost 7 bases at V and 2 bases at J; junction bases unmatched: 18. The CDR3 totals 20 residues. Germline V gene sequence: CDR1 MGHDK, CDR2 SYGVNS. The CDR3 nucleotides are TGTGCCAGCATGGGGGCCAGCGGGACAGCGGGAGGTGCTGGGGCCAACGTCCTGACTTTC. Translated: CASMGASGTAGGAGANVLTF. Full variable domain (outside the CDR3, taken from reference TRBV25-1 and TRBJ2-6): EADIYQTPRYLVIGTGKKITLECSQTMGHDKMYWYQQDPGMELHLIHYSYGVNSTEKGDLSSESTVSRIRTEHFPLTLESARPSHTSQYLCASMGASGTAGGAGANVLTFGAGSRLTVL.

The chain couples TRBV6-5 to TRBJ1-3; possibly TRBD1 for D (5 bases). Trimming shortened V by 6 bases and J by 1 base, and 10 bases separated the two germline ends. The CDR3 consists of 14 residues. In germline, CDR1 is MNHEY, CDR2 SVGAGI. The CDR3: CASSTGGSGNTIYF. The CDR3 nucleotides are TGTGCCAGCAGCACCGGGGGATCTGGAAACACCATATATTTT.

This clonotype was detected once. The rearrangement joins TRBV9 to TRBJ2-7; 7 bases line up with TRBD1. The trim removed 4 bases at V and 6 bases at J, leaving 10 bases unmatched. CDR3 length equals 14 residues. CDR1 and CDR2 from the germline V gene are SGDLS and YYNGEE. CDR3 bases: TGTGCCAGCAGCTTGACAGGGTTGAGGGCCGAGCAGTACTTC. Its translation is CASSLTGLRAEQYF.